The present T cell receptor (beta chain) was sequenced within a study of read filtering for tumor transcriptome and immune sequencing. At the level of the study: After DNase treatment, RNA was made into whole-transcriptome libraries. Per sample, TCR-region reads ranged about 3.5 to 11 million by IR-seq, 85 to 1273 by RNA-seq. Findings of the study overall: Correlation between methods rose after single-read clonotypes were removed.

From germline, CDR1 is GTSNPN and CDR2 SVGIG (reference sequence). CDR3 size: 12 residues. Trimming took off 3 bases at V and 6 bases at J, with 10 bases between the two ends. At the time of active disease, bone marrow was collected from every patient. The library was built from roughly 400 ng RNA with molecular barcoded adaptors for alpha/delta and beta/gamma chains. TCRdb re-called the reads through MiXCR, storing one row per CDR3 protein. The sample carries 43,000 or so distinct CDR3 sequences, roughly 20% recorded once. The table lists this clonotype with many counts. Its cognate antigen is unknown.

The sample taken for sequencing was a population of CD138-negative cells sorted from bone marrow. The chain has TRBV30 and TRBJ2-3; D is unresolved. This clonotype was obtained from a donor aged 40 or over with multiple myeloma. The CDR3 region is CAWSNIGDTQYF. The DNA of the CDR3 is TGTGCCTGGAGCAACATAGGGGATACGCAGTATTTT. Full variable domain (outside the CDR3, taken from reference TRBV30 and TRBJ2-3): SQTIHQWPATLVQPVGSPLSLECTVEGTSNPNLYWYRQAAGRGLQLLFYSVGIGQISSEVPQNLSASRPQDRQFILSSKKLLLSDSGFYLCAWSNIGDTQYFGPGTRLTVL.